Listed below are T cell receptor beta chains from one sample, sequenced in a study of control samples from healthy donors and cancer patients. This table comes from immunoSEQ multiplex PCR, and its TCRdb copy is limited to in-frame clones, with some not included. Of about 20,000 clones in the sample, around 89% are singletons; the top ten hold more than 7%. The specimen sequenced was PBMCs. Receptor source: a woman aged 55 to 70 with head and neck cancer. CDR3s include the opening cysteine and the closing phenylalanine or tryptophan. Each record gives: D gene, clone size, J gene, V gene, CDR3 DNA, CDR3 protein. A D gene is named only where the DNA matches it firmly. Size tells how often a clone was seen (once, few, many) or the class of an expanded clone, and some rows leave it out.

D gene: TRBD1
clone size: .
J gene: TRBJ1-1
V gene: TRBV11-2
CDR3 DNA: TGTGCCAGCAGCTTAGCAGGACAGGGGACCCGTCGGGACACTGAAGCTTTCTTT
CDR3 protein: CASSLAGQGTRRDTEAFF

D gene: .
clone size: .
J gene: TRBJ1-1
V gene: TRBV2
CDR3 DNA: TGTGCCAGCAGCGCAGAGGGGGGTTTATACCCCGCCGCTTTCTTT
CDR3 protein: CASSAEGGLYPAAFF

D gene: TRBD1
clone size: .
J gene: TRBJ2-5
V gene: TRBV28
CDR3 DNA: TGTGCCAGCAGTTTAATCGGCCGACAGGGTGAGGAGACCCAGTACTTC
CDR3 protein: CASSLIGRQGEETQYF

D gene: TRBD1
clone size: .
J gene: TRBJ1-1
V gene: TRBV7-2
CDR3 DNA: TGTGCCAGCAGCTTCCGGACAGGGCGAGGGAGCACTGAAGCTTTCTTT
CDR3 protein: CASSFRTGRGSTEAFF

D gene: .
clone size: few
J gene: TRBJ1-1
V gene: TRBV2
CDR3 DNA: TGTGCCAGCATCACCCCGACTGAAGCTTTCTTT
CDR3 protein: CASITPTEAFF